This T cell receptor (beta chain) was sequenced in a study of control samples from healthy donors and cancer patients. This table comes from immunoSEQ multiplex PCR, and its TCRdb copy is limited to in-frame clones, with some not included. There are around 9,000 clones in the sample; 91% occur only once, and 20% lies in the top ten. Germline V gene data show CDR1 as MNHEY and CDR2 as SVGAGI. The CDR3 runs to 16 residues. With 0 bases removed from V and 0 bases from J, the gap between germline ends came to 10 bases. Input material: PBMCs. This clonotype was obtained from a man aged 55 to 70 with colorectal cancer. The J gene is TRBJ2-3, the V gene TRBV6-5; no definite D call. The CDR3 sequence: CASSYSPLPSTDTQYF. DNA of the CDR3: TGTGCCAGCAGTTACTCCCCCCTCCCCAGCACAGATACGCAGTATTTT.